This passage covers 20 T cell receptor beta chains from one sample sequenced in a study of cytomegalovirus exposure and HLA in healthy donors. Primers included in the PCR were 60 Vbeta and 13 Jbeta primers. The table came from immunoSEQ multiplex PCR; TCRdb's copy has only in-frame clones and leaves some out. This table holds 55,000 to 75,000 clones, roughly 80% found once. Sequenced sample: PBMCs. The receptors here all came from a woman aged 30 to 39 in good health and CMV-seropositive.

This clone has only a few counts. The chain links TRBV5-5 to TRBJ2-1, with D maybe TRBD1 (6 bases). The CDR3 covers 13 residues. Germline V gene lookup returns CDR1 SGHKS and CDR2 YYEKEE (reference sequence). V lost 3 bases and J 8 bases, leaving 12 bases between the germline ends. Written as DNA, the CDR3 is TGTGCCAGCAGCTGGCCAGGGGTTTATGAGCAGTTCTTC. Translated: CASSWPGVYEQFF.

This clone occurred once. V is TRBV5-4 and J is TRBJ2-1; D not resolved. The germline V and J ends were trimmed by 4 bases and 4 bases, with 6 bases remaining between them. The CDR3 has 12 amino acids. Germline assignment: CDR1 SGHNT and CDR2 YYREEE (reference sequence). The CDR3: CASSLLYNEQFF. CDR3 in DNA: TGTGCCAGCAGCCTCCTTTACAATGAGCAGTTCTTC. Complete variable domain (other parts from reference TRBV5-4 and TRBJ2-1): ETGVTQSPTHLIKTRGQQVTLRCSSQSGHNTVSWYQQALGQGPQFIFQYYREEENGRGNFPPRFSGLQFPNYSSELNVNALELDDSALYLCASSLLYNEQFFGPGTRLTVL.

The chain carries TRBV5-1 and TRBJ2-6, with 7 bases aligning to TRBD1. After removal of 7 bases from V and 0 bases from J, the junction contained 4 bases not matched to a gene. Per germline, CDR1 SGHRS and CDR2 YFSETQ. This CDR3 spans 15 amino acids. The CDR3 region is CASGQADSGANVLTF. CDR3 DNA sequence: TGCGCCAGCGGACAGGCTGACTCTGGGGCCAACGTCCTGACTTTC.

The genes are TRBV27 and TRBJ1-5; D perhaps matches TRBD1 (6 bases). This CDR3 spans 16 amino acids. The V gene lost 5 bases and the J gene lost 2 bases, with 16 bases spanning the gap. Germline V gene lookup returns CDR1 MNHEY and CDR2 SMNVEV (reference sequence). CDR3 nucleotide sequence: TGTGCCAGCAGTCTGAGGGGGGGCGGTGGCAATCAGCCCCAGCATTTT. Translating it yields CASSLRGGGGNQPQHF.

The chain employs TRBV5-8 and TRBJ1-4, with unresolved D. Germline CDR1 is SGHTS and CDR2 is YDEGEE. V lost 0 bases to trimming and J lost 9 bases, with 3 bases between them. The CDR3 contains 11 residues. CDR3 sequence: CASSLGQKLFF. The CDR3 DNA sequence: TGTGCCAGCAGCTTGGGGCAAAAACTGTTTTTT. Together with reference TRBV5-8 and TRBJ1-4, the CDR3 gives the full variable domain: EAGVTQSPTHLIKTRGQQATLRCSPISGHTSVYWYQQALGLGLQFLLWYDEGEERNRGNFPPRFSGRQFPNYSSELNVNALELEDSALYLCASSLGQKLFFGSGTQLSVL.

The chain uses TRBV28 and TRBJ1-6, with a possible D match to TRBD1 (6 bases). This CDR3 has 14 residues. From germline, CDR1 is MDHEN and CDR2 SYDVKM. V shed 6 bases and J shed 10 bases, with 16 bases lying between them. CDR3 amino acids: CASSLVTGISPLHF. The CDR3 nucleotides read TGTGCCAGCAGCCTTGTGACAGGAATATCACCCCTCCACTTT.

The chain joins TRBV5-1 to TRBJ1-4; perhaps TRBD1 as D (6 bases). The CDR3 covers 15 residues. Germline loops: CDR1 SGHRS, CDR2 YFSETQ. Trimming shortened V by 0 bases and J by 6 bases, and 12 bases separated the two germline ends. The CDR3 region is CASSLGTANDEKLFF. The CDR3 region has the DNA TGCGCCAGCAGCTTGGGGACAGCAAACGATGAAAAACTGTTTTTT.

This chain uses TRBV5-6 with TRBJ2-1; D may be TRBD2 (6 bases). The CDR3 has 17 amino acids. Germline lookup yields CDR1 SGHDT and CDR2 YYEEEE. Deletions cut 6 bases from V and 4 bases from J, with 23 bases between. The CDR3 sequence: CASKGGRGASAYNEQFF. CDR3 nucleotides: TGTGCCAGCAAGGGCGGCCGCGGCGCTAGCGCATACAATGAGCAGTTCTTC.

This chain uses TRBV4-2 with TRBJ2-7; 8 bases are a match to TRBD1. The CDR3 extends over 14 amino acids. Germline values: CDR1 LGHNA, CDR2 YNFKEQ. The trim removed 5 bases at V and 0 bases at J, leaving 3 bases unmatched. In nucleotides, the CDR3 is TGTGCCAGCAGCTGGGACAGGAGCTCCTACGAGCAGTACTTC. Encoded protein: CASSWDRSSYEQYF.

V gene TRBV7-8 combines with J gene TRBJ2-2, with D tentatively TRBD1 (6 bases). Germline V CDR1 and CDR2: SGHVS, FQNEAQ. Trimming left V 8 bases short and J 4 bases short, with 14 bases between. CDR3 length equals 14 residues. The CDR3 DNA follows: TGTGCCAGCCTCAATAGGGGGTCCACCGGGGAGCTGTTTTTT. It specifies CASLNRGSTGELFF.

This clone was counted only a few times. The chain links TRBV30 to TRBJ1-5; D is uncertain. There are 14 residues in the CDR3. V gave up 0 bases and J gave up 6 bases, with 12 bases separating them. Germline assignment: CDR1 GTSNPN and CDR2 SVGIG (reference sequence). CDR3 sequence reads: CAWSVPLRVQPQHF. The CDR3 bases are TGTGCCTGGAGTGTACCCCTTCGGGTTCAGCCCCAGCATTTT.

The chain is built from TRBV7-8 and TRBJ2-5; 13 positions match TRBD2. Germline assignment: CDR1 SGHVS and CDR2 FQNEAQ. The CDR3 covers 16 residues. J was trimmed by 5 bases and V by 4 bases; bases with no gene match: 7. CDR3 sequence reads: CASSSRSLAGGETQYF. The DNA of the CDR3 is TGTGCCAGCAGCTCTAGGTCACTAGCGGGAGGGGAGACCCAGTACTTC. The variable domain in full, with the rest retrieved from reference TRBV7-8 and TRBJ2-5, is GAGVSQSPRYKVAKRGQDVALRCDPISGHVSLFWYQQALGQGPEFLTYFQNEAQLDKSGLPSDRFFAERPEGSVSTLKIQRTQQEDSAVYLCASSSRSLAGGETQYFGPGTRLLVL.

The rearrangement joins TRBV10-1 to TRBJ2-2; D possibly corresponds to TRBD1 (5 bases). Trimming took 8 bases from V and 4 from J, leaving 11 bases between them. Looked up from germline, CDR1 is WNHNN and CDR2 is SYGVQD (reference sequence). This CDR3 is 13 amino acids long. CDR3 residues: CASGAKATGELFF. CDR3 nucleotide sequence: TGCGCCAGCGGGGCCAAGGCCACCGGGGAGCTGTTTTTT.

The CDR3 loop is CASSHWTSREETQYF. The CDR3 nucleotides read TGTGCCAGCAGCCATTGGACTAGCCGGGAAGAGACCCAGTACTTC. The gene calls are TRBV11-1 and TRBJ2-5, with 8 bases that match TRBD2. There are 15 residues in the CDR3. Trimming cost V 5 bases and J 3 bases; bases outside gene matches: 8. Per the germline V gene, CDR1 is SGHAT and CDR2 is FQDESV (reference sequence).

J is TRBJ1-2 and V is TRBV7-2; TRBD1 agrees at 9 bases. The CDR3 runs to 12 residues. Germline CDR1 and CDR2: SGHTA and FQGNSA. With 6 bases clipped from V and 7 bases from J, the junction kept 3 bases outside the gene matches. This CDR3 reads CASSQDRGGYTF. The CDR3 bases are TGTGCCAGCAGTCAGGACAGGGGTGGCTACACCTTC.

In nucleotides, the CDR3 is TGTGCCACCAGCAGAGGGACTAGCGGGACAAACAATGAGCAGTTCTTC. Translating it yields CATSRGTSGTNNEQFF. The J gene is TRBJ2-1, the V gene TRBV15, with 12 bases identical to TRBD2. The CDR3 is 16 residues long. Germline CDR1 is LNHNV and CDR2 is YYDKDF (reference sequence). V lost 1 base and J lost 5; bases outside the gene matches: 3.

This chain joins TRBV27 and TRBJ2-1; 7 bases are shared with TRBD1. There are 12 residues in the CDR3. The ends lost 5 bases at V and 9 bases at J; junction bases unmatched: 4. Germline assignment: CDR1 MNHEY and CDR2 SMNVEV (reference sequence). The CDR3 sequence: CASSPTGSEQFF. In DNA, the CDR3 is TGTGCCAGCAGTCCGACAGGGAGTGAGCAGTTCTTC.

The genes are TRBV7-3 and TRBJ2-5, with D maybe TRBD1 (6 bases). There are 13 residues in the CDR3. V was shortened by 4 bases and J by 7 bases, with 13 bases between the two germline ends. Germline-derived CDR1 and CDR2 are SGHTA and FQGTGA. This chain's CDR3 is CASSSDPRGTQYF. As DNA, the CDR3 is TGTGCCAGCAGCTCGGACCCCAGGGGGACCCAGTACTTC.

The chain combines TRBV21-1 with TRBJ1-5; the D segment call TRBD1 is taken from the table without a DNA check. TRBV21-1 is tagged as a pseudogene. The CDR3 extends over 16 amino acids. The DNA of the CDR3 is TGTGCCAGCAGCAAAGCTTCCGGGACAGGTAATCAGCCCCAGCATTTT. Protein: CASSKASGTGNQPQHF.

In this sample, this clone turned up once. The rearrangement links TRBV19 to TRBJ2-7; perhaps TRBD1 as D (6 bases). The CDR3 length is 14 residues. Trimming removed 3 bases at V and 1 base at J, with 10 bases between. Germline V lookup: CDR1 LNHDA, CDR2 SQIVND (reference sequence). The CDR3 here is CASSMGAGSYEQYF. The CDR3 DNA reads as TGTGCCAGTAGTATGGGGGCAGGGTCCTACGAGCAGTACTTC.